Below are 11 T cell receptor beta chains sequenced from a single sample in a study of regulatory T cells in long-lasting Graves disease. Arm-PCR of CDR3 regions with iRepertoire HTBI primers generated TCR beta libraries. In TCRdb, the multiplex PCR reads were re-called with MiXCR into one record per CDR3 protein. The sample holds fewer than 450,000 distinct CDR3 sequences, 23% seen once. Time point reported: persistent/refractory GD, antithyroid drugs over 5 years with positive TRAb. From RNA extracted from PBMCs, the TCR library was made. Here the sequenced sample was peripheral blood mononuclear cells (PBMCs), taken when the disease was refractory, from a patient treated with antithyroid drugs. Receptors originate from a female donor with Graves disease.

Ten or more counts support this clonotype. The J gene is TRBJ1-4, the V gene TRBV20-1; perhaps TRBD1 as D (6 bases). There are 14 residues in the CDR3. CDR1 and CDR2 from the germline V gene are DFQATT and SNEGSKA (reference sequence). V gave up 5 bases and J gave up 6 bases, with 16 bases separating them. As DNA, the CDR3 is TGCAGTGCTCATGACAGGTTGGGTCATGAAAAACTGTTTTTT. Its protein is CSAHDRLGHEKLFF.

This clonotype was recorded a few times. J is TRBJ2-2 and V is TRBV3-1, with TRBD1 as a possible D gene (5 bases). The germline gives CDR1 LGHDT, CDR2 YNNKEL (reference sequence). V shed 5 bases and J shed 1 base, with 23 bases lying between them. This CDR3 spans 19 amino acids. CDR3 protein: CASSSQPGLKWENTGELFF. CDR3 DNA sequence: TGTGCCAGCAGCTCACAGCCAGGGCTTAAGTGGGAGAACACCGGGGAGCTGTTTTTT. Based on the CDR3 plus reference TRBV3-1 and TRBJ2-2, the full variable domain is DTAVSQTPKYLVTQMGNDKSIKCEQNLGHDTMYWYKQDSKKFLKIMFSYNNKELIINETVPNRFSPKSPDKAHLNLHINSLELGDSAVYFCASSSQPGLKWENTGELFFGEGSRLTVL.

V gene TRBV3-2 combines with J gene TRBJ2-1. TRBV3-2 counts as a pseudogene. This CDR3 comprises 12 residues. The CDR3 sequence: CASSQDRREQFF. CDR3 DNA sequence: TGTGCCAGCAGCCAAGATAGGCGAGAGCAGTTCTTC.

A word on this clonotype: The germline gene is not matched at one end of the junction; a read error may be the cause. V usage is TRBV27 and J usage is TRBJ2-1; 11 bases are shared with TRBD2. Looked up from germline, CDR1 is MNHEY and CDR2 is SMNVEV (reference sequence). The CDR3 runs to 14 residues. CDR3 region: CASNLAGGPNEQFF. CDR3 DNA: TGTGCCAGCAATTTAGCGGGAGGGCCCAATGAGCAGTTCTTC.

This clonotype has a count of ten or more. The chain links TRBV7-3 to TRBJ1-6; D is perhaps TRBD1 (6 bases). Germline V CDR1 and CDR2: SGHTA, FQGTGA. V lost 5 bases, J lost 6 bases, and 14 bases lay in between. The length of the CDR3 is 15 residues. CDR3 DNA sequence: TGTGCCAGCAGCCCTGCGGCAGGGGCTAATTCACCCCTCCACTTT. It codes for CASSPAAGANSPLHF.

This clonotype was observed a few times. The chain links TRBV7-3 to TRBJ2-5; no definite D call. The CDR3 length is 13 residues. Trimming cost V 4 bases and J 1 base, with 7 bases left between them. Germline assignment: CDR1 SGHTA and CDR2 FQGTGA. CDR3 sequence (DNA): TGTGCCAGCAGCTCCCGTTTCCAAGAGACCCAGTACTTC. Its protein product is CASSSRFQETQYF.

This clonotype has at least ten counts. The chain couples TRBV11-2 to TRBJ1-4; D is undetermined. CDR1 is SGHAT and CDR2 is FQNNGV in the germline V gene. The CDR3 contains 15 residues. V dropped 5 bases and J dropped 0 bases, with 10 bases sitting between them. This CDR3 reads CASSRAPATNEKLFF. The CDR3 region has the DNA TGTGCCAGCAGCCGCGCGCCTGCAACTAATGAAAAACTGTTTTTT.

The sample holds many counts of this clonotype. The chain joins TRBV3-1 to TRBJ1-4; possible D gene TRBD1, 6 bases. Germline CDR1 reads LGHDT; CDR2 reads YNNKEL (reference sequence). V was clipped by 2 bases and J by 8 bases, with 18 bases between them. The CDR3 consists of 16 residues. In DNA, the CDR3 is TGTGCCAGCAGCCAACCTCCCCGCCAGGGGAGGGAAAAACTGTTTTTT. Translating it yields CASSQPPRQGREKLFF.

V and J are TRBV28 and TRBJ2-7; 9 nucleotides align to TRBD2. Germline trimming cut 10 bases from V and 0 bases from J; bases unmatched to any gene: 7. There are 14 residues in the CDR3. Germline loops: CDR1 MDHEN, CDR2 SYDVKM. The CDR3 region has the DNA TGTGCCAACAGGATTAGCGGGAGCTCCTACGAGCAGTACTTC. This codes for CANRISGSSYEQYF.

Ten or more counts support this clonotype. This sequence joins TRBV11-2 and TRBJ1-1; unclear D gene. The CDR3 covers 14 residues. V was cut by 6 bases and J by 4 bases, with 15 bases left in between. Germline V lookup: CDR1 SGHAT, CDR2 FQNNGV. Here the CDR3 reads CASRLVVGFTEAFF. The CDR3 coding sequence is TGTGCCAGCAGACTGGTCGTTGGGTTCACTGAAGCTTTCTTT.

This clonotype has a count of ten or more. Its ends do not fully match the called genes, so a read error is possible. The rearrangement links TRBV7-2 to TRBJ2-4, with 7 bases identical to TRBD1. CDR1 SGHTA and CDR2 FQGNSA come from the germline V gene. This CDR3 region has 13 residues. CDR3 nucleotide sequence: TGTGCCAGCAGCTTAATGGGGACAGTGAACCCCCGCTTC. This encodes CASSLMGTVNPRF.